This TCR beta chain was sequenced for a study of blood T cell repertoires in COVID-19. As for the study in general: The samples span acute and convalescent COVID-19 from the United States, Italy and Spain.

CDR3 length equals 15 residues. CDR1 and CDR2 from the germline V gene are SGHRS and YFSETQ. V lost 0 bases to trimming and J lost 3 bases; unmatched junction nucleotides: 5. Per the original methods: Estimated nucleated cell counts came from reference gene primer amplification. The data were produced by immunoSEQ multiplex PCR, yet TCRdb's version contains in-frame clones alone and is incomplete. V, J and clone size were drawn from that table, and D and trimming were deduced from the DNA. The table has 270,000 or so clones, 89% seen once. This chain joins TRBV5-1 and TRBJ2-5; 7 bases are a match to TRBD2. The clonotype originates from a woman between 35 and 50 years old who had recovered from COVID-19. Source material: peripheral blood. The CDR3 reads CASSLEFAGEETQYF. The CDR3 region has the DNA TGCGCCAGCAGCTTGGAATTCGCGGGAGAAGAGACCCAGTACTTC.